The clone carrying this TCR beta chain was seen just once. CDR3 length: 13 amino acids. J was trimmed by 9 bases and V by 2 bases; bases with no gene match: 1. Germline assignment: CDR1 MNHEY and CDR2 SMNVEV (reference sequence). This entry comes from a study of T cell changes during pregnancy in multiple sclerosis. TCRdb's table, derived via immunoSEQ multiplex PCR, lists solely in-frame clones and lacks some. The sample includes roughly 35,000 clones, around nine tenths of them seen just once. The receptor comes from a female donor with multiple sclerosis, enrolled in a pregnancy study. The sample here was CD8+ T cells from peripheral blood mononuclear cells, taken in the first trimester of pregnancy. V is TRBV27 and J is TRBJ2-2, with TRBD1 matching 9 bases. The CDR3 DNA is TGTGCCAGCAGTTTAACAGGGGGCTGGGAGCTGTTTTTT. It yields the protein CASSLTGGWELFF.